This TCR beta chain is drawn from a study of identical twins. This clonotype was observed a few times. What it binds is unknown. A single record per CDR3 protein comes from TCRdb applying MiXCR to the 5' RACE reads. The sample lists under 250,000 distinct CDR3 sequences, around a tenth occurring once. The CDR3 totals 14 residues. V lost 5 bases and J 4 bases, leaving 14 bases between the germline ends. Study findings and constraints: Researchers reported excess low generation probability among twin-shared out-of-frame alpha sequences. Reduced insertions were recorded for abundant cord blood beta clonotypes, with no such pattern in memory repertoires. Cross-sectional statistical analysis, not tracking of the same donors, underpinned the conclusions.

Healthy Caucasians supplied all donations. J is TRBJ1-1 and V is TRBV12-3 or TRBV12-4; no firm D call. The source is a woman under 30 in good health. The sample taken for sequencing was memory (CD45RO+) T cells sorted from blood. The CDR3 reads CASSAHGFLTEAFF. CDR3 in DNA: TGTGCCAGCAGTGCCCACGGTTTCCTCACTGAAGCTTTCTTT.